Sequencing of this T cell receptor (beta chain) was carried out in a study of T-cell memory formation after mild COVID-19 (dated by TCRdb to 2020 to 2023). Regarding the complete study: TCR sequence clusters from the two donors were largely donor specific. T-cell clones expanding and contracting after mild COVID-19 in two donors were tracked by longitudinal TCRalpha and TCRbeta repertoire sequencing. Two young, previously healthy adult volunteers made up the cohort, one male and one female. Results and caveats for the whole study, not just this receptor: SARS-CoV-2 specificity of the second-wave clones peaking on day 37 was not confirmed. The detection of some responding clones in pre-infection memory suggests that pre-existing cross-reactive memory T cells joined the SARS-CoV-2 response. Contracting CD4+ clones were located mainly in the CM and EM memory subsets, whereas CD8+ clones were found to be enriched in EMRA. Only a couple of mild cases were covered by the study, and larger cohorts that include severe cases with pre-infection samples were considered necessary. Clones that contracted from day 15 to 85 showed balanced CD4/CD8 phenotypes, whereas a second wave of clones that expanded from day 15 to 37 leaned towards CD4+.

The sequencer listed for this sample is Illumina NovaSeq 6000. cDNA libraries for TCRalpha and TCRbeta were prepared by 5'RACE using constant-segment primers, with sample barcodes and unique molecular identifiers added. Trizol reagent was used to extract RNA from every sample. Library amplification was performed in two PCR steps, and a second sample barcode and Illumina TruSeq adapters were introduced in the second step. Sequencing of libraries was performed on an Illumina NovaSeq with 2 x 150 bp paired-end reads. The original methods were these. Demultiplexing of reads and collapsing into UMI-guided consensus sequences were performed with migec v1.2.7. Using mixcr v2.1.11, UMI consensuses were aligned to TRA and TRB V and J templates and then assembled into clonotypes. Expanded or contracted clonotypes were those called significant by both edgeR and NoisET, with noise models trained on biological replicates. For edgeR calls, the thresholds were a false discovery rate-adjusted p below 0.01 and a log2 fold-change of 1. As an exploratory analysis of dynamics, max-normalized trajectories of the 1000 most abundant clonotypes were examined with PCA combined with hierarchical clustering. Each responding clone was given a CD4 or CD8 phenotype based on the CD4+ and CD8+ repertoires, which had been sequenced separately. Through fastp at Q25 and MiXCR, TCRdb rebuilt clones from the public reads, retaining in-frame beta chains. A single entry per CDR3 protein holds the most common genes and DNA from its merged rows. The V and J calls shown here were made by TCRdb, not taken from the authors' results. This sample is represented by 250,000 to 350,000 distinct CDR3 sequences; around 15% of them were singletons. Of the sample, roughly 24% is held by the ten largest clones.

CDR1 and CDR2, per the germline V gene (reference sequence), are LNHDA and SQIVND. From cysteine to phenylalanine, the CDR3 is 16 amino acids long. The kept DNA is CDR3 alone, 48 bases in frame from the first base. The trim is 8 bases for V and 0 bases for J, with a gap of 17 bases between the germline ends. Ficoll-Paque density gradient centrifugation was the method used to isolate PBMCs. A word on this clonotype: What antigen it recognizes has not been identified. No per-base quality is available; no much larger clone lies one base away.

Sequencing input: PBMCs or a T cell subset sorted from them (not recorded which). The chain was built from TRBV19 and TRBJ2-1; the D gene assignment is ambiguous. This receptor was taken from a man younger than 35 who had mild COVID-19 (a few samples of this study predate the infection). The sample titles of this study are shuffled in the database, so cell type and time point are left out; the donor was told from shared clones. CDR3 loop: CASALWSPSSYNEQFF. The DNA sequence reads TGTGCCAGTGCACTGTGGTCGCCTAGCTCCTACAATGAGCAGTTCTTC.